What follows are 19 T cell receptor beta chains derived from one specimen sequenced in a study of vaccination effects on CD4 cells after COVID-19. Using immunoSEQ multiplex PCR, the repertoire was profiled, and TCRdb retains in-frame clones only, with some absent. This table holds about 72,000 clones, about 80% found once. For these TCRs, the target antigens are not known. The ViraFEST assay expanded antigen-specific CD4+ T cells with viral peptide pools before sequencing. Subsequent to a culture period of under 11 days, CD4+ T cells were isolated. Of the BNT162b2 and mRNA-1273 vaccines, participants received two doses of one or the other. Sequenced material: CD4+ T cells from PBMCs cultured with HCoV-229E spike peptides, taken after COVID-19 vaccination. Receptors originate from a human donor who received a COVID-19 vaccine.

This chain connects TRBV7-6 to TRBJ2-1; D possibly matches TRBD1 or TRBD2 (5 bases each). V was shortened by 5 bases and J by 7 bases, with 15 bases between the two germline ends. Per germline, CDR1 SGHVS and CDR2 FNYEAQ. The CDR3 consists of 14 residues. CDR3 nucleotide sequence: TGTGCCAGCAGCGCCAGGGACGGGAAAAATGAGCAGTTCTTC. Residues: CASSARDGKNEQFF.

The chain uses TRBV5-1 and TRBJ2-7; 7 bases match TRBD1. The CDR3 is 13 residues long. CDR1 is SGHRS, CDR2 YFSETQ, per germline. With 4 bases clipped from V and 6 bases from J, the junction kept 7 bases outside the gene matches. CDR3 amino acids: CASSLQGTAEQYV. The CDR3 DNA follows: TGCGCCAGCAGCCTTCAGGGGACAGCCGAGCAGTACGTC.

This clone was recorded once. This sequence joins TRBV5-6 and TRBJ2-1, with TRBD1 identical over 7 bases. This CDR3 contains 13 residues. Trimming cost V 4 bases and J 4 bases; bases outside gene matches: 2. Germline lookup yields CDR1 SGHDT and CDR2 YYEEEE. The CDR3 DNA is TGTGCCAGCAGCCAGGGGGTATACAATGAGCAGTTCTTC. Its translation: CASSQGVYNEQFF.

The CDR3 nucleotides are TGTGCCAGCATCATCGGGCACAATGAGCAGTTCTTC. It is translated as CASIIGHNEQFF. The rearrangement uses TRBV6-5 and TRBJ2-1; D unresolved. The CDR3 has 12 residues. Trimming removed 7 bases at V and 5 bases at J, with 9 bases between. From germline, CDR1 is MNHEY and CDR2 SVGAGI.

This chain connects TRBV19 to TRBJ1-6; 7 bases line up with TRBD1. This CDR3 has 15 residues. V lost 7 bases to trimming and J lost 8 bases; unmatched junction nucleotides: 11. In germline, CDR1 is LNHDA, CDR2 SQIVND (reference sequence). As DNA, the CDR3 is TGTGCCAGTACCCCCGACAGGGCGCGGGATTCACCCCTCCACTTT. Its protein product is CASTPDRARDSPLHF.

The chain recombines TRBV5-1 with TRBJ1-2; TRBD1 aligns across 10 bases. Trimming removed 1 base from V and 3 bases from J; junction bases left unmatched: 6. The germline V gene encodes CDR1 SGHRS and CDR2 YFSETQ. The CDR3 is 16 amino acids. CDR3 sequence: CASSLPRGQGYYGYTF. For the CDR3, the DNA is TGCGCCAGCAGCTTGCCGAGGGGACAGGGGTACTATGGCTACACCTTC.

As for this clone: Other nucleotide sequences in the sample specify the same CDR3. The J gene is TRBJ2-7, the V gene TRBV28; TRBD2 matches at 9 bases. V lost 3 bases to trimming and J lost 1 base; unmatched junction nucleotides: 7. Germline V gene sequence: CDR1 MDHEN, CDR2 SYDVKM. CDR3 length: 16 residues. The CDR3 coding sequence is TGTGCCAGCAGTTTTTCCCTAGCGGGGCTGTCCTACGAGCAGTACGTC. This gives the protein CASSFSLAGLSYEQYV.

In DNA, the CDR3 is TGTGCCTGGAGTGAGGGGTTGGATGGCTACACCTTC. Residues: CAWSEGLDGYTF. The chain couples TRBV30 to TRBJ1-2, with a tentative D call TRBD1 (5 bases). CDR1 and CDR2 (germline): GTSNPN, SVGIG (reference sequence). The V gene lost 1 base and the J gene lost 6 bases, with 9 bases spanning the gap. CDR3 length equals 12 residues.

The chain combines TRBV6-5 with TRBJ1-2; the match to TRBD1 covers 8 bases. Germline V gene lookup returns CDR1 MNHEY and CDR2 SVGAGI. This CDR3 comprises 13 residues. With V trimmed by 6 bases and J by 8 bases, 8 bases remained unmatched. The CDR3 is CASSHGQGGGYTF. Written as DNA, the CDR3 is TGTGCCAGCAGCCACGGACAGGGCGGGGGCTACACCTTC.

This clone showed up just once. The chain carries TRBV18 and TRBJ2-3, with D tentatively TRBD1 (5 bases). Trimming shortened V by 2 bases and J by 0 bases, and 9 bases separated the two germline ends. CDR3 length: 15 residues. From germline, CDR1 is KGHSH and CDR2 LQKENI. The chain's CDR3 is CASSPRTTSTDTQYF. The CDR3 region has the DNA TGTGCCAGCTCACCAAGGACAACTAGCACAGATACGCAGTATTTT.

The V gene is TRBV4-3, the J gene TRBJ1-2, with 10 bases that match TRBD1. This CDR3 has 13 residues. Germline CDR1 and CDR2: LGHNA and YSLEER. Unmatched junction bases numbered 9, after V lost 4 bases and J lost 13 bases. CDR3 coding DNA: TGCGCCAGCAGCCGTGGGACAGGGGACCGCCTCACCTTC. It is translated as CASSRGTGDRLTF.

The genes are TRBV7-2 and TRBJ2-3; tentative D call: TRBD1 (6 bases). Between the trimmed V and J ends, which lost 3 bases and 1 base, there was a span of 11 bases. Germline assignment: CDR1 SGHTA and CDR2 FQGNSA. The CDR3 contains 15 residues. The CDR3 DNA sequence: TGTGCCAGCAGCTTTACAGGGCTACGCACAGATACGCAGTATTTT. Protein: CASSFTGLRTDTQYF.

The chain uses TRBV7-2 and TRBJ2-6; D is ambiguous. Trimming shortened V by 1 base and J by 0 bases, and 13 bases separated the two germline ends. The CDR3 runs to 18 residues. CDR1 is SGHTA, CDR2 FQGNSA, per germline. The CDR3 is CASSLDFTRPSGANVLTF. DNA for the CDR3: TGTGCCAGCAGCTTAGACTTCACACGCCCCTCTGGGGCCAACGTCCTGACTTTC.

CDR3 DNA: TGCGCCAGCAGCCGAGGACAGGAACTGACTTATGAAGCTTTCTTT. This sequence encodes CASSRGQELTYEAFF. The rearrangement links TRBV4-1 to TRBJ1-1, with 7 bases aligning to TRBD1. J lost 7 bases, V lost 4 bases, and 12 bases had no gene match. Germline V lookup: CDR1 MGHRA, CDR2 YSYEKL. This CDR3 comprises 15 residues.

The chain links TRBV30 to TRBJ1-1; 7 bases match TRBD1. The V gene's germline CDR1 is GTSNPN and CDR2 SVGIG (reference sequence). V lost 3 bases, J lost 10 bases, and 17 bases stayed unmatched. The CDR3 is made up of 15 amino acids. This CDR3 reads CAWRDVRQGPWRAFF. The CDR3 DNA sequence: TGTGCCTGGAGGGACGTTCGACAGGGCCCTTGGCGAGCTTTCTTT.

The gene calls are TRBV6-5 and TRBJ1-2; tentatively, D is TRBD1 (5 bases). The germline gives CDR1 MNHEY, CDR2 SVGAGI. V was trimmed by 0 bases and J by 5 bases, leaving 10 bases between them. The CDR3 is made up of 14 amino acids. The CDR3 DNA sequence: TGTGCCAGCAGTTACTCGGGGGTTGGGTATGGCTACACCTTC. This gives the protein CASSYSGVGYGYTF.

The chain links TRBV7-3 to TRBJ2-5; TRBD2 might be the D (7 bases). V lost 5 bases to trimming and J lost 2 bases, with 12 bases between them. The germline CDR1 and CDR2 sequences are SGHTA and FQGTGA. The CDR3 has 14 residues. CDR3 residues: CASSTAGAQETQYF. CDR3 bases: TGTGCCAGCAGCACGGCGGGGGCTCAAGAGACCCAGTACTTC.

This clone was found once. The V call is TRBV5-8, the J call TRBJ2-5, with 9 bases matching TRBD1. Germline CDR1 SGHTS, CDR2 YDEGEE. The J segment lost 4 bases and the V segment lost 4 bases, leaving 11 bases of the junction unmatched. This CDR3 contains 16 residues. The CDR3 reads CASSQTSQGAGETQYF. In DNA, the CDR3 is TGTGCCAGCAGCCAGACCTCACAGGGGGCAGGAGAGACCCAGTACTTC.

The V call is TRBV19, the J call TRBJ1-1; no definite D call. Germline CDR1 LNHDA, CDR2 SQIVND (reference sequence). Trimming pared 1 base from V and 0 bases from J, leaving 15 bases between. This CDR3 spans 17 amino acids. CDR3 in amino acids: CASSIAAGEAMNTEAFF. The CDR3 region has the DNA TGTGCCAGTAGTATAGCGGCCGGGGAAGCTATGAACACTGAAGCTTTCTTT.